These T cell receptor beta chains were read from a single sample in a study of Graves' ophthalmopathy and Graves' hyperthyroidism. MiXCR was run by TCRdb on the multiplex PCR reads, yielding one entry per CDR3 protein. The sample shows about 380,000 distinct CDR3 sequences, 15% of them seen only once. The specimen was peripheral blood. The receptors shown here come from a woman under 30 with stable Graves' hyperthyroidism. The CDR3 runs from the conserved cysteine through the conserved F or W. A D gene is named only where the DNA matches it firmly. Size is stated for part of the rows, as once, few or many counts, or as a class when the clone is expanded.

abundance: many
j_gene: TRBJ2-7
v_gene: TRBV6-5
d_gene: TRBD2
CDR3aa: CASTSTSGSYEQYF
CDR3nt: TGTGCCAGCACCTCGACTAGCGGGTCCTACGAGCAGTACTTC

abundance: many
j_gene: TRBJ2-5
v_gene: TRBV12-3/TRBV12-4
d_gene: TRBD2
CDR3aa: CASSGAGRGQETQYF
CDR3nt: TGTGCCAGCAGTGGAGCGGGGCGGGGTCAAGAGACCCAGTACTTC

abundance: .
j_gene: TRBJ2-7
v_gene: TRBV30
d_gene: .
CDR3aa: CAWSVTPGEQYF
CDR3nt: TGTGCCTGGAGTGTAACACCGGGCGAGCAGTACTTC

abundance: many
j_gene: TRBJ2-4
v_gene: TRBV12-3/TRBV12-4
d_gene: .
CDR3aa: CASSYSGRGNIKYF
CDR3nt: TGTGCCAGCAGTTACTCGGGACGCGGGAACATTAAGTACTTC

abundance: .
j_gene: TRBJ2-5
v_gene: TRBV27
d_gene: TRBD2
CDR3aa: CASSYLAEQETQYF
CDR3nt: TGTGCCAGCAGTTACCTAGCGGAACAAGAGACCCAGTACTTC

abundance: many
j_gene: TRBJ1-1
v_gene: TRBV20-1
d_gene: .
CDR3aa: CSARAGRYEAFF
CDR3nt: TGCAGTGCTAGGGCAGGGCGTTATGAAGCTTTCTTT

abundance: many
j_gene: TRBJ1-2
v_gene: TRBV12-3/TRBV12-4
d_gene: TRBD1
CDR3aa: CASSPKQGAVGYTF
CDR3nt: TGTGCCAGCAGTCCGAAACAGGGGGCGGTTGGCTACACCTTC

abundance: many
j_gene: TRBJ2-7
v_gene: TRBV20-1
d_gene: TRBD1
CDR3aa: CSALRQGVHEQYF
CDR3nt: TGCAGTGCTCTCCGACAGGGGGTCCACGAGCAGTACTTC

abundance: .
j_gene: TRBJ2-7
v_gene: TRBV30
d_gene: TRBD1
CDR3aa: CAWKARDRGFGEQYF
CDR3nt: TGTGCCTGGAAGGCGCGGGACAGGGGATTCGGCGAGCAGTACTTC

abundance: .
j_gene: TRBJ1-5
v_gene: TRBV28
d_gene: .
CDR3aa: CASSPPTWQPQHF
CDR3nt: TGTGCCAGCAGTCCCCCTACCTGGCAGCCCCAGCATTTT

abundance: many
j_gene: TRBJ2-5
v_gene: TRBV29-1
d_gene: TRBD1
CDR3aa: CSAPGQTQETQYF
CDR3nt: TGCAGCGCCCCGGGACAGACGCAAGAGACCCAGTACTTC

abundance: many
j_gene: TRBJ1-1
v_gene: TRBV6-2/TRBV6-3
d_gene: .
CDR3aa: CASSYSFRDTEAFF
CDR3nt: TGTGCCAGCAGTTACTCTTTCAGGGACACTGAAGCTTTCTTT

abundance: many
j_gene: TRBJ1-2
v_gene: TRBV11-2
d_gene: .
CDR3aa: CASSATFRVTHYGYTF
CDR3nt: TGTGCCAGCAGCGCTACATTTAGGGTTACACACTATGGCTACACCTTC

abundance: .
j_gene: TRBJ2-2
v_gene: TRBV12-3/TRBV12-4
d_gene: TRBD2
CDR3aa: CASVRLAGGVRTGELFF
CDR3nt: TGTGCCAGCGTCCGACTAGCGGGGGGGGTTCGCACCGGGGAGCTGTTTTTT

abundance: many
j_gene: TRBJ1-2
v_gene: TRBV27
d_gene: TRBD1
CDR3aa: CASSLSGTGWGYGYTF
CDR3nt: TGTGCCAGCAGTTTATCGGGGACAGGGTGGGGGTATGGCTACACCTTC

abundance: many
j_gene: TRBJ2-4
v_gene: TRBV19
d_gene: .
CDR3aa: CASSMGVAKNIQYF
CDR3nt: TGTGCCAGTAGTATGGGGGTGGCCAAAAACATTCAGTACTTC